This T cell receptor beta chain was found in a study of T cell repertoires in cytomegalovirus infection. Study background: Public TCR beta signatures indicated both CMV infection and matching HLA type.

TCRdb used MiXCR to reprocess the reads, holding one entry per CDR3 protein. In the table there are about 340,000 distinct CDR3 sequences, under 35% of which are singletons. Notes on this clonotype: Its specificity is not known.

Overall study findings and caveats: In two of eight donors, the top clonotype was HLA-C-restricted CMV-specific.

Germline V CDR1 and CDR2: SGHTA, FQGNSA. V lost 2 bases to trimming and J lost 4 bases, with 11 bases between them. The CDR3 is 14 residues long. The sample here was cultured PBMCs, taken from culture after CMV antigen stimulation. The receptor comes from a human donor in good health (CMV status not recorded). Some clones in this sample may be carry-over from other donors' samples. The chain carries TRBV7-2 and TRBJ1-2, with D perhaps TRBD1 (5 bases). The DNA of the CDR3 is TGTGCCAGCAGCTTACCGGGGGTCAGCTATGGCTACACCTTC. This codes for CASSLPGVSYGYTF.